One and the same sample provided the 25 T cell receptor beta chains below, sequenced in a study of T cell repertoires in cytomegalovirus infection. TCRdb itself ran the reads through MiXCR, one entry per CDR3 protein. The table shows 450,000 to 550,000 distinct CDR3 sequences, with roughly 42% occurring only once. No antigen is known for these receptors. The starting material was cultured PBMCs, obtained from culture after CMV antigen stimulation. Receptors were obtained from a human donor in good health (CMV status not recorded). Some clones in this sample may be carry-over from other donors' samples.

This rearrangement joins TRBV10-3 to TRBJ2-6, with D perhaps matching TRBD1 (6 bases). The CDR3 has 14 amino acids. The germline V and J ends were trimmed by 5 bases and 1 base, with 6 bases remaining between them. Germline V lookup: CDR1 ENHRY, CDR2 SYGVKD. The CDR3 here is CAISTGSGANVLTF. The CDR3 coding sequence is TGTGCCATCAGTACAGGGTCTGGGGCCAACGTCCTGACTTTC.

The chain uses TRBV7-8 and TRBJ2-2; possibly TRBD1 for D (5 bases). CDR1 is SGHVS, CDR2 FQNEAQ, per germline. CDR3 length: 13 amino acids. Trimming stripped 7 bases from V and 7 bases from J, with 13 bases between. The CDR3, as DNA: TGTGCCAGCACCGCCCAGGGAAACGGGGAGCTGTTTTTT. Residues: CASTAQGNGELFF.

This clonotype was detected only a few times. This chain joins TRBV12-3 or TRBV12-4 and TRBJ2-5, with D perhaps assigned TRBD1 or TRBD2 (5 bases each). This CDR3 spans 17 amino acids. The V end lost 6 bases, the J end lost 5 bases, and 25 bases lay between the germline ends. CDR3 nucleotide sequence: TGTGCCAGCAGGCCTCGCAGGGTCGAAAGGGGCGGGGAGACCCAGTACTTC. This sequence encodes CASRPRRVERGGETQYF.

This rearrangement joins TRBV28 to TRBJ1-5, with D maybe TRBD1 (5 bases). The germline V gene encodes CDR1 MDHEN and CDR2 SYDVKM. With 4 bases removed from V and 7 bases from J, the gap between germline ends came to 14 bases. This CDR3 is 14 amino acids long. The CDR3 reads CASSSARDGQPQHF. The CDR3 DNA reads as TGTGCCAGCAGTTCCGCCAGGGATGGGCAGCCCCAGCATTTT.

The V gene is TRBV7-4, the J gene TRBJ2-3; 9 nucleotides align to TRBD2. CDR1 and CDR2 (germline): SGHVT, SQSDAQ. This CDR3 contains 17 residues. Trimming cost V 3 bases and J 2 bases; bases outside gene matches: 9. CDR3 in amino acids: CASSLVSGGYVTDTQYF. The CDR3 coding sequence is TGTGCCAGCAGCTTGGTCAGCGGGGGGTACGTCACAGATACGCAGTATTTT.

This chain links TRBV6-1 with TRBJ2-2; D uncertain. The CDR3 consists of 15 residues. Germline V gives CDR1 MNHNS, CDR2 SASEGT. Trimming took off 2 bases at V and 1 base at J, with 8 bases between the two ends. CDR3 sequence (DNA): TGTGCCAGCAGTGAATTCTTAGTGAACACCGGGGAGCTGTTTTTT. It is translated as CASSEFLVNTGELFF.

This chain connects TRBV6-5 to TRBJ1-6; D unclear. Germline loops: CDR1 MNHEY, CDR2 SVGAGI. V was cut by 2 bases and J by 5 bases, with 10 bases left in between. This CDR3 has 15 residues. The CDR3 sequence is CASSYERGNNSPLHF. The CDR3 DNA sequence: TGTGCCAGCAGTTACGAGAGAGGGAATAATTCACCCCTCCACTTT.

V is TRBV7-1 and J is TRBJ2-2; no firm D call. TRBV7-1 is given ORF status, its function remaining uncertain. V was trimmed by 9 bases and J by 4 bases, leaving 3 bases between them. The CDR3 totals 10 residues. CDR3 coding DNA: TGTGCCAGTCCCACCGGGGAGCTGTTTTTT. The encoded protein is CASPTGELFF.

CDR3 sequence: CSVTRDVGDGYTF. The CDR3, as DNA: TGCAGCGTCACCCGGGACGTTGGGGATGGCTACACCTTC. The chain is built from TRBV29-1 and TRBJ1-2, with D possibly being TRBD1 (5 bases). CDR3 length: 13 residues. CDR1 and CDR2 from the germline V gene are SQVTM and ANQGSEA. V gave up 6 bases and J gave up 6 bases, with 17 bases separating them.

This clonotype was observed many times. This rearrangement joins TRBV7-2 to TRBJ2-3; possibly TRBD2 for D (5 bases). V gave up 1 base and J gave up 5 bases, with 16 bases separating them. The CDR3 is 16 residues long. Looked up from germline, CDR1 is SGHTA and CDR2 is FQGNSA. The DNA of the CDR3 is TGTGCCAGCAGCTTAGGGGCCGGGATGATGAAAGATACGCAGTATTTT. Its protein is CASSLGAGMMKDTQYF.

This clonotype showed up just a few times. The rearrangement uses TRBV7-6 and TRBJ1-2; TRBD1 might be the D (6 bases). Trimming removed 4 bases from V and 5 bases from J, with 14 bases in between. This CDR3 has 14 amino acids. Germline CDR1 reads SGHVS; CDR2 reads FNYEAQ. The CDR3 reads CASSYLGGRYGYTF. The CDR3 DNA reads as TGTGCCAGCAGCTATTTGGGGGGCAGGTATGGCTACACCTTC.

V gene TRBV19 combines with J gene TRBJ2-5, with D possibly TRBD2 on 6 matching bases. The CDR3 extends over 15 amino acids. Trimming stripped 2 bases from V and 5 bases from J, with 15 bases between. Germline CDR1 reads LNHDA; CDR2 reads SQIVND (reference sequence). CDR3 DNA: TGTGCCAGTAGTATAAGGAGGGCCCTCGAGGAGACCCAGTACTTC. Translating it yields CASSIRRALEETQYF.

The chain couples TRBV25-1 to TRBJ2-2; the D gene is possibly TRBD2 (5 bases). Trimming removed 1 base from V and 5 bases from J, with 14 bases in between. The CDR3 runs to 16 residues. CDR1 and CDR2 from the germline V gene are MGHDK and SYGVNS. CDR3 coding DNA: TGTGCCAGCAGTGAATCGGGGTCCGGGTATACCGGGGAGCTGTTTTTT. It specifies CASSESGSGYTGELFF.

The J gene is TRBJ1-1, the V gene TRBV19; D uncertain. Looked up from germline, CDR1 is LNHDA and CDR2 is SQIVND (reference sequence). V lost 4 bases and J lost 4, with 13 bases in between. This CDR3 is 14 amino acids long. The CDR3 loop reads CASSTQNVGTEAFF. In DNA form, the CDR3 reads TGTGCCAGTAGTACCCAAAACGTCGGCACTGAAGCTTTCTTT.

This chain links TRBV4-3 with TRBJ2-3; D uncertain. Germline CDR1 and CDR2: LGHNA and YSLEER. V was pared by 4 bases and J by 0 bases, with 11 bases between. The CDR3 covers 15 residues. CDR3: CASSPVAYSTDTQYF. The DNA for the CDR3 is TGCGCCAGCAGCCCGGTCGCGTACAGCACAGATACGCAGTATTTT.

The J gene is TRBJ2-3, the V gene TRBV5-4; D unclear. The CDR3 sequence is 15 residues long. Germline CDR1 SGHNT, CDR2 YYREEE (reference sequence). V was shortened by 0 bases and J by 6 bases, with 14 bases between the two germline ends. CDR3 in DNA: TGTGCCAGCAGCTTGGTGGTTAGTCGGGCTGATACGCAGTATTTT. This translates into CASSLVVSRADTQYF.

This clonotype has only one observation. The rearrangement uses TRBV24-1 and TRBJ2-7; possibly TRBD2 for D (7 bases). The CDR3 covers 15 residues. V was shortened by 5 bases and J by 2 bases, with 15 bases between the two germline ends. The germline V gene has CDR1 KGHDR and CDR2 SFDVKD. The CDR3 DNA reads TGTGCCACCAGTGTGGACTCGCGGGGGCCCTACGAGCAGTACTTC. It yields the protein CATSVDSRGPYEQYF.

The rearrangement joins TRBV7-9 to TRBJ2-2; TRBD2 matches at 8 bases. The germline V gene encodes CDR1 SEHNR and CDR2 FQNEAQ (reference sequence). The junction had 20 bases not matched to a gene; V was cut back by 4 bases and J by 4 bases. The CDR3 extends over 20 amino acids. CDR3 in DNA: TGTGCCAGCAGCTCAGCGGATCCGGGGAAGCGGGAGAGCGGCACCGGGGAGCTGTTTTTT. This codes for CASSSADPGKRESGTGELFF. The variable domain in full, with the rest retrieved from reference TRBV7-9 and TRBJ2-2, is DTGVSQNPRHKITKRGQNVTFRCDPISEHNRLYWYRQTLGQGPEFLTYFQNEAQLEKSRLLSDRFSAERPKGSFSTLEIQRTEQGDSAMYLCASSSADPGKRESGTGELFFGEGSRLTVL.

There are a few counts of this clonotype. This sequence joins TRBV2 and TRBJ2-2; no clear D gene. V was clipped by 8 bases and J by 0 bases, with 13 bases between them. This CDR3 has 15 residues. The germline V gene encodes CDR1 SNHLY and CDR2 FYNNEI. The CDR3 DNA reads as TGTGCCAGCCATCCTTCACTAACGAACACCGGGGAGCTGTTTTTT. Translated: CASHPSLTNTGELFF.

The chain joins TRBV6-6 to TRBJ1-6, with 7 bases aligning to TRBD1. J gave up 7 bases and V 6 bases, and 3 bases lay outside the gene matches. In germline, CDR1 is MNHNY, CDR2 SVGAGI (reference sequence). The CDR3 loop spans 13 amino acids. In DNA, the CDR3 is TGTGCCAGCAGCGACAGGGACAATTCACCCCTCCACTTT. It yields the protein CASSDRDNSPLHF.

V is TRBV4-1 and J is TRBJ1-3; a possible D gene is TRBD1 (6 bases). V was cut by 5 bases and J by 0 bases, with 11 bases left in between. The CDR3 has 15 amino acids. Germline loops: CDR1 MGHRA, CDR2 YSYEKL. For the CDR3, the DNA is TGCGCCAGCAGCGGAGGACAGATCTCTGGAAACACCATATATTTT. Encoded protein: CASSGGQISGNTIYF.

The chain recombines TRBV9 with TRBJ2-1; 8 nucleotides match TRBD2. The ends lost 1 base at V and 0 bases at J; junction bases unmatched: 3. Germline V gives CDR1 SGDLS, CDR2 YYNGEE. The CDR3 loop spans 16 amino acids. CDR3 sequence (DNA): TGTGCCAGCAGCGTACTGAGCGGGAGCTCCTACAATGAGCAGTTCTTC. This translates into CASSVLSGSSYNEQFF.

CDR3 amino acids: CASSPTPSANYEQYF. CDR3 nucleotide sequence: TGTGCCAGCAGCCCCACCCCTAGCGCTAACTACGAGCAGTACTTC. The rearrangement uses TRBV7-2 and TRBJ2-7; tentative D call: TRBD2 (6 bases). The V end lost 5 bases, the J end lost 3 bases, and 17 bases lay between the germline ends. CDR3 size: 15 residues. Germline CDR1 is SGHTA and CDR2 is FQGNSA.

J is TRBJ2-1 and V is TRBV7-2, with TRBD2 identical over 8 bases. CDR3 length: 13 amino acids. Germline assignment: CDR1 SGHTA and CDR2 FQGNSA. The V segment lost 5 bases and the J segment 8 bases; nucleotides outside the gene matches: 5. The CDR3 nucleotides are TGTGCCAGCAGCCGGGGGGGGGGCGATGAGCAGTTCTTC. Protein: CASSRGGGDEQFF.

This clonotype was observed a handful of times. J is TRBJ2-1 and V is TRBV10-3; 8 bases are a match to TRBD2. This CDR3 has 15 residues. Germline V lookup: CDR1 ENHRY, CDR2 SYGVKD. After removal of 4 bases from V and 7 bases from J, the junction contained 9 bases not matched to a gene. CDR3 residues: CAISGSAGRGNEQFF. The CDR3 DNA is TGTGCCATCAGTGGGTCGGCCGGGAGGGGGAATGAGCAGTTCTTC.